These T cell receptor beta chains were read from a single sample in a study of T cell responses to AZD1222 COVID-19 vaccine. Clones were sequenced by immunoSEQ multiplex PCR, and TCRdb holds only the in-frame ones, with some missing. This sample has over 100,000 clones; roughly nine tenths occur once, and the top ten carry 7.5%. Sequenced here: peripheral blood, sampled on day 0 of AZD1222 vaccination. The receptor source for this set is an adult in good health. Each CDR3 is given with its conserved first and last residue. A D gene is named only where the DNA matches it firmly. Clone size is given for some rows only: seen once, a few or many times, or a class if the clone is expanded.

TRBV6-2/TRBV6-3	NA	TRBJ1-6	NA	TGTGCCAGCAGTTACTCAGGGGCACCCCTCCACTTT	CASSYSGAPLHF
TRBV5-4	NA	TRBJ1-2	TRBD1	TGTGCCAGCAGCGAGGACAGGGGGCAGGGTGGCTACACCTTC	CASSEDRGQGGYTF
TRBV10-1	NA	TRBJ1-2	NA	TGCGCCAGCAGTGAGTCCGGACTGGGCGGCTACACCTTC	CASSESGLGGYTF
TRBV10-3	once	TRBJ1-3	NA	TGTGCCATCGGGGACACGGCGTCTGGAAACACCATATATTTT	CAIGDTASGNTIYF
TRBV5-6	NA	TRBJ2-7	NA	TGTGCCAGCAGCTTGGCGGCGGGGATTTTCTCCTACGAGCAGTACTTC	CASSLAAGIFSYEQYF
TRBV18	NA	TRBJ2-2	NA	TGTGCCAGCTCAGGGCGGCAGCCGGGCACCGGGGAGCTGTTTTTT	CASSGRQPGTGELFF
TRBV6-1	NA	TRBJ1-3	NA	TGTGCCAGCAGTGAGGCAGGCATCTCTGGAAACACCATATATTTT	CASSEAGISGNTIYF
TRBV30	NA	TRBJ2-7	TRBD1	TGTGCCTGGGAAGAGACAGGGAAAAAGTACGAGCAGTACTTC	CAWEETGKKYEQYF
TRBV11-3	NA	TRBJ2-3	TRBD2	TGTGCCAGCAGCAGCCGGGAGGCAGATACGCAGTATTTT	CASSSREADTQYF
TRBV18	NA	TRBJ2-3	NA	TGTGCCAGCTCACCCACAGGAGATAGGCAGTATTTT	CASSPTGDRQYF
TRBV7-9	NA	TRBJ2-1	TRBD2	TGTGCCAGCATCGGGACTAGCGGACACAATGAGCAGTTCTTC	CASIGTSGHNEQFF
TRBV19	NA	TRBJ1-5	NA	TGTGCCAGTAGTATAGGGTTCCCCGATCAGCCCCAGCATTTT	CASSIGFPDQPQHF
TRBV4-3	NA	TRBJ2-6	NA	TGCGCCAGCAGCCAAGATCTGGGGCTAAGTGGGGCCAACGTCCTGACTTTC	CASSQDLGLSGANVLTF
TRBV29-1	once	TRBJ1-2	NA	TGCAGCGTTGTAACGTCAGGGTTTCCCTATGGCTACACCTTC	CSVVTSGFPYGYTF
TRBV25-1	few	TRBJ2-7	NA	TGTGCCAGCAGTGAATTTCGGACGGGACCCTACGAGCAGTACTTC	CASSEFRTGPYEQYF
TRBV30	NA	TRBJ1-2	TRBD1	TGTGCCTGGAGTGCTGGGACAGTCTATGGCTACACCTTC	CAWSAGTVYGYTF
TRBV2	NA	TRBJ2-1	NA	TGTGCCAGCAGTAGTCTCGCTGGGGAGCAGTTCTTC	CASSSLAGEQFF
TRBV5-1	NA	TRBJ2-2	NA	TGCGCCAGCAGCCCGACGGGGGCTGGCACCGGGGAGCTGTTTTTT	CASSPTGAGTGELFF
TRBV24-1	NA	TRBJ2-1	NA	TGTGCCACCTCGGGGGGCACGAGCTCCTACAATGAGCAGTTCTTC	CATSGGTSSYNEQFF
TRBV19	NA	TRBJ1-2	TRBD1	TGTGCCAGTAGCCCCGGCGGACAGGGGGCGACGGGCTACACCTTC	CASSPGGQGATGYTF
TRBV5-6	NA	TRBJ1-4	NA	TGTGCCAGCAGCCCGGGACGGGGGACATTTGAAAAACTGTTTTTT	CASSPGRGTFEKLFF
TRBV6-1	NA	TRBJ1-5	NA	TGTGCCAGCAGTGAAGTAGTTTTTCAGCCCCAGCATTTT	CASSEVVFQPQHF
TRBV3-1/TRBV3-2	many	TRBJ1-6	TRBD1	TGTGCCAGCAGCCAGGGGACAGATTCACCCCTCCACTTT	CASSQGTDSPLHF
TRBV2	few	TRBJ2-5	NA	TGTGCCAGCAGTGAAGTCCTGGAACTTGGGACCCAGTACTTC	CASSEVLELGTQYF
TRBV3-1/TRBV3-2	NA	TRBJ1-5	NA	TGTGCCAGCAGCCAGGGGGGCGGGAATCAGCCCCAGCATTTT	CASSQGGGNQPQHF
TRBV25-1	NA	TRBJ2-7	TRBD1	TGTGCCAGCAGTGAATTAGGGACAGGGAGCTCCTACGAGCAGTACTTC	CASSELGTGSSYEQYF
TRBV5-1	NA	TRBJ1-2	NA	TGCGCCAGCAGCTTGGGGCAGAACTATGGCTACACCTTC	CASSLGQNYGYTF
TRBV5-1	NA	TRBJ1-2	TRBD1	TGCGCCAGCAGCCTGTTCCGACAGGGGGGTGGCTACACCTTC	CASSLFRQGGGYTF
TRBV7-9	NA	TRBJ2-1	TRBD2	TGTGCCACCCGGACTAGCGGGAGACCTGAGCAGTTCTTC	CATRTSGRPEQFF